Listed below are T cell receptor beta chains from one sample, sequenced in a study of blood T cells in healthy people across ages. TCRdb redid the calling of the 5' RACE reads with MiXCR, one entry per CDR3 protein. Seen here are about 1.4 million distinct CDR3 sequences, approximately 60% observed once, and the top ten hold under 8.5%. Sequenced sample: blood. The receptors shown here come from a man between 18 and 29 years old in good health. Each CDR3 is given with its conserved first and last residue. D genes are given only for firm matches. The size entry is marked missing in some rows and otherwise reads once, few, many or a size class.

j_call | d_call | clone_size | v_call | cdr3_length | cdr3_nt | cdr3_aa
TRBJ2-5 | . | . | TRBV27 | 16 | TGTGCCAGCAGTTTAAAGCTGGTTCCATACCAAGAGACCCAGTACTTC | CASSLKLVPYQETQYF
TRBJ2-1 | . | . | TRBV12-3/TRBV12-4 | 11 | TGTGCCAGCGGAATCGGGGGGCAGCAGTTCTTC | CASGIGGQQFF
TRBJ2-3 | TRBD2 | . | TRBV5-5 | 16 | TGTGCCAGCAGCAGTAAGACTAGCGGGGGGGCCGTTACGCAGTATTTT | CASSSKTSGGAVTQYF
TRBJ1-1 | . | . | TRBV18 | 12 | TGTGCCAGCTCACCTGTGGACACTGAAGCTTTCTTT | CASSPVDTEAFF
TRBJ2-7 | . | . | TRBV27 | 13 | TGTGCCACCAGCCTGAGGAGCTCCTACGAGCAGTACTTC | CATSLRSSYEQYF
TRBJ2-5 | . | . | TRBV9 | 14 | TGTGCCAGCAGCGTAGATGGAGGGGAAGAGACCCAGTACTTC | CASSVDGGEETQYF
TRBJ2-7 | TRBD1 | . | TRBV7-2 | 16 | TGTGCCAGCAGCTTAGTTCTGACAGGGGGCTTTTACGAGCAGTACTTC | CASSLVLTGGFYEQYF
TRBJ1-2 | . | few | TRBV24-1 | 14 | TGTGCCACCAGTGATCAGGACACCGACTATGGCTACACCTTC | CATSDQDTDYGYTF
TRBJ2-7 | . | few | TRBV4-1 | 16 | TGCGCCAGCAGCCAAGATCTTGGCACACCGTCCTACGAGCAGTACTTC | CASSQDLGTPSYEQYF
TRBJ2-7 | TRBD1 | few | TRBV4-3 | 18 | TGCGCCAGCAGCCACCCTTCAGGGGGCGTCTTCCGGGGCTACGAGCAGTACTTC | CASSHPSGGVFRGYEQYF
TRBJ2-1 | . | few | TRBV5-1 | 15 | TGCGCCAGCAGCTTGGCTGGGGGCGCGGGCAATGAGCAGTTCTTC | CASSLAGGAGNEQFF
TRBJ2-3 | . | . | TRBV20-1 | 13 | TGCAGTGCTAGAGAAACAGGGCTCGATACGCAGTATTTT | CSARETGLDTQYF
TRBJ2-1 | TRBD2 | . | TRBV12-3/TRBV12-4 | 19 | TGTGCCAGCAGTTTTCCTAGCGGGAGGGCCAAGGGCTCCTACAATGAGCAGTTCTTC | CASSFPSGRAKGSYNEQFF
TRBJ2-7 | . | . | TRBV28 | 15 | TGTGCCAGCAGTCCCGACAGTTTAGGAACCTACGAGCAGTACTTC | CASSPDSLGTYEQYF
TRBJ2-7 | . | . | TRBV6-1 | 14 | TGTGCCAGCAGTGAAAGGGGCACCGCCTACGAGCAGTACTTC | CASSERGTAYEQYF
TRBJ2-7 | . | . | TRBV4-1 | 14 | TGCGCCAGCAGCCAAGCTTATTTCGGCAGCGAGCAGTACTTC | CASSQAYFGSEQYF
TRBJ1-6 | TRBD1 | few | TRBV7-2 | 16 | TGTGCCAGCAGCGACCCGGGACAGCAGTATAATTCACCCCTCCACTTT | CASSDPGQQYNSPLHF
TRBJ1-6 | . | . | TRBV6-5 | 15 | TGTGCCAGCAGTTACGAGCTGACCTATAATTCACCCCTCCACTTT | CASSYELTYNSPLHF
TRBJ2-7 | TRBD1 | . | TRBV2 | 14 | TGTGCCAGCAGTGACTGGACAGGGTTATACGAGCAGTACTTC | CASSDWTGLYEQYF
TRBJ1-5 | TRBD1 | . | TRBV30 | 15 | TGTGCCTGGAGTGTAGGGACAGTTAGCAATCAGCCCCAGCATTTT | CAWSVGTVSNQPQHF
TRBJ2-5 | . | . | TRBV6-2/TRBV6-3 | 13 | TGTGCCAGCAGTTACTTGTGGGGGGAGACCCAGTACTTC | CASSYLWGETQYF
TRBJ2-3 | TRBD2 | . | TRBV11-2 | 16 | TGTGCCAGCAGCTTACGGACTAGCGATTTTGGAGATACGCAGTATTTT | CASSLRTSDFGDTQYF
TRBJ1-2 | . | . | TRBV25-1 | 15 | TGTGCCAGCAGTGAACTCCACTCATTCAACTATGGCTACACCTTC | CASSELHSFNYGYTF
TRBJ1-5 | . | . | TRBV7-6 | 17 | TGTGCCAGCAGCTTGTGGGATGCGGGGTATAGCAATCAGCCCCAGCATTTT | CASSLWDAGYSNQPQHF
TRBJ1-6 | . | . | TRBV27 | 14 | TGTGCCAGCAGCTCCTCCCCAACGGGAGCGACCCTCCACTTT | CASSSSPTGATLHF
TRBJ2-7 | TRBD2 | . | TRBV19 | 13 | TGTGCCAGTAGTATGAGCGGGGGCTACGAGCAGTACTTC | CASSMSGGYEQYF
TRBJ2-1 | TRBD1 | once | TRBV6-5 | 17 | TGTGCCAGCAGTTACTCTGCAGGGGGCAGCTCCTACAATGAGCAGTTCTTC | CASSYSAGGSSYNEQFF
TRBJ2-5 | . | . | TRBV29-1 | 13 | TGCAGCGTTGGGAAAATGTACCAAGAGACCCAGTACTTC | CSVGKMYQETQYF
TRBJ2-7 | TRBD1 | . | TRBV15 | 19 | TGTGCCACCAGCAGATGGGGGACAGGGGGCTTTTCCCCTACCTACGAGCAGTACTTC | CATSRWGTGGFSPTYEQYF
TRBJ2-5 | . | . | TRBV3-1 | 14 | TGTGCCAGCAGCCACTGGCAGGGTCAAGAGACCCAGTACTTC | CASSHWQGQETQYF
TRBJ2-6 | . | . | TRBV4-1 | 15 | TGCGCCAGCAGCCGCTTGGTAGACGGGGCCAACGTCCTGACTTTC | CASSRLVDGANVLTF
TRBJ2-1 | TRBD1 | . | TRBV29-1 | 14 | TGCAGCGTTGAAGATTGGGCAGGGGGCGATGAGCAGTTCTTC | CSVEDWAGGDEQFF
TRBJ2-1 | . | . | TRBV3-1 | 15 | TGTGCCAGCAGCCAAGCCCCGCGACACTACAATGAGCAGTTCTTC | CASSQAPRHYNEQFF
TRBJ2-5 | . | . | TRBV18 | 15 | TGTGCCAGCTCACCAGAAGCCCTAGTAGTTGAGACCCAGTACTTC | CASSPEALVVETQYF
TRBJ2-7 | . | . | TRBV20-1 | 12 | TGCAGTGCTCTAGACCTGCGGAACGAGCAGTACTTC | CSALDLRNEQYF
TRBJ2-3 | . | . | TRBV12-3/TRBV12-4 | 16 | TGTGCCAGCAGTTTAGGGGCGGGGGCTAGCACAGATACGCAGTATTTT | CASSLGAGASTDTQYF
TRBJ2-1 | TRBD2 | . | TRBV27 | 15 | TGTGCCAGCAGTTCGGGACTAGCGGGGGGAAGTGAGCAGTTCTTC | CASSSGLAGGSEQFF
TRBJ2-1 | TRBD1 | few | TRBV5-5 | 16 | TGTGCCAGCAGCCCGCGGGCTCAGGGGGTCTACAATGAGCAGTTCTTC | CASSPRAQGVYNEQFF
TRBJ2-1 | . | . | TRBV12-3/TRBV12-4 | 14 | TGTGTCAGCAGTTTTCCAAGTCCCCGGGGTGAGCAGTTCTTC | CVSSFPSPRGEQFF
TRBJ2-1 | . | . | TRBV25-1 | 14 | TGTGCCAGCACGGGCTGGGGGACCTACAATGAGCAGTTCTTC | CASTGWGTYNEQFF